This TCR beta chain appears in the sequencing data of a study of Japanese encephalitis immunity and Zika vaccine responses (dated by TCRdb to the early 2020s). For the wider study: Each included participant got alum-adjuvanted ZPIV three times, at weeks 0, 4 and 28, with every dose being 5.0 ug. For TCR sequencing, about six representative participants were selected from each pre-vaccination group, and samples were taken at week 0 (after pre-vaccination, before ZPIV) and at week 52. The stimulations used peptide pools from ZIKV structural proteins divided into flavivirus-conserved and non-conserved sets, or JEV or YFV peptides that matched the pre-vaccination. Two to three months ahead of the first ZPIV dose, roughly 11 participants were given JEV vaccine (IXIARO) as a two-dose regimen with the doses 28 days apart. One dose of YFV vaccine (YF-VAX) was administered before ZPIV to eleven to twelve participants, and fewer than ten participants were flavivirus-naive. The study tested whether prior Japanese encephalitis virus (JEV) or yellow fever virus (YFV) vaccination shaped CD4 T cell responses to the Zika vaccine. ZIKV peptides were 15-mers overlapping by 11 residues, selected for NetMHCpan/NetMHCII-predicted epitopes with affinity below 50 nM. TCR repertoires were also analyzed from three flavivirus-naive individuals at weeks 2, 6 and 52 after starting ZPIV vaccination. The investigation overall reported the following: Only a subset of trial participants with three doses and adequate samples was analyzed, not the entire vaccinated cohort. In JEV-pre-vaccinated donors, the repertoire richness of CD4 T cells responding to conserved ZIKV epitopes decreased significantly after ZPIV. Repertoire similarity across time-points and stimulations was higher in JEV-pre-vaccinated donors than in YFV-pre-vaccinated donors, indicating more clonotypes shared between ZIKV and JEV stimulation. CD8 T cell responses of very low magnitude were detected against ZIKV peptide pools and were observed in only a few individuals. The samples grouped by participant and showed no similarity across individuals, which suggests that no public TCRs were detected. Peptide-pool deconvolution was not performed because of sample size limitations, and consequently the individual peptides driving cross-reactive responses were not identified.

V was cut back by 1 base and J by 3 bases, leaving a gap of 10 bases between them. CDR1 LNHDA and CDR2 SQIVND are derived from the germline V gene (reference sequence). The CDR3 runs 14 amino acids, cysteine and phenylalanine included. Here the CDR3 DNA is all that survives: 42 bases in frame from base 1. This clonotype is characterized as large (0.1 to 1%). No per-base quality is available; no much larger clone lies one base away. PBMCs were labeled with CellTrace CFSE and were cultured for 6 to 7 days in RPMI containing 8% human serum plus peptide pools at around 1 ug/mL each. On a BD FACSAria, proliferating CD4 T cells were sorted without fixation as live CD56-CD19-CD16-CD3+CD4+ CFSE-low cells. The enrolled adults were healthy, and microneutralization screening showed them to be seronegative for ZIKV, JEV, YFV, DENV and WNV. Samples were obtained from a phase 1, double-blinded, randomized, placebo-controlled trial of an alum-adjuvanted Zika purified-inactivated virus (ZPIV) vaccine. Peripheral blood mononuclear cells were isolated by standard procedure and were kept frozen in liquid nitrogen until use.

Receptor amplification or capture employed 5' RACE. TCRbeta libraries were pooled in proportion to their sorted cell numbers before sequencing. Total RNA was extracted from sorted cells with RNAzol RT, and cDNA was synthesized with an oligo(dT) primer and a template-switching oligo. The TCRbeta V-CDR3-J region was amplified by PCR between a SMARTer oligo primer and a TCRbeta constant-region primer using Kapa HiFi. Illumina adaptors and sample-specific index barcodes were added in a second PCR, with HighPrep bead cleanup and a Bioanalyzer check confirming a band of roughly 650 bp. Libraries were sequenced on an Illumina MiSeq with 2x151 bp paired-end reads. The authors' pipeline ran thus. Reads were demultiplexed with an in-house Java program, and MiXCR assigned TCRbeta annotations and counted clonotypes. Repertoire overlap used Morisita-Horn indices from the R package vegan, with UPGMA clustering and Circos plots of recurring clonotypes. Shannon diversity and richness were normalized to the maximum possible value based on input cell numbers, so that values between 0 and 1 were obtained. CDR3beta sequences were aligned using MUSCLE, distances were calculated using SeqinR, and multidimensional scaling was plotted in R. Through fastp at Q25 and MiXCR, TCRdb rebuilt clones from the public reads, retaining in-frame beta chains. Each entry is one CDR3 protein sequence, shown with its most common DNA and genes. The V and J calls and clone size are TCRdb's, not the authors'. The sample includes over 450 distinct CDR3 sequences, with around 8% observed a single time. The top ten hold under 30% of the sample.

Sequenced here: antigen-activated CD4+ T cells from blood, cultured, sampled during a Zika inactivated vaccine study. This chain joins TRBV19 to TRBJ2-7, with the D gene too uncertain to name. The source is an adult woman who received an inactivated Zika virus vaccine. CDR3 loop: CASSIAGSYYEQYF. The DNA reads TGTGCCAGTAGTATAGCGGGCAGCTACTACGAGCAGTACTTC.